Listed here is a single T cell receptor beta chain. Antigen specificity is unknown. This sample is drawn from a study of cytomegalovirus exposure and HLA in healthy donors. Study in general: A previous analysis identified approximately 110 million unique TCR beta sequences derived from around 200 million T cells.

This PCR relied on a set of 60 Vbeta primers and 13 Jbeta primers. Some clones are missing from TCRdb's copy, which holds only in-frame ones; the method was immunoSEQ multiplex PCR. The sample shows about 170,000 clones, about three quarters of them seen only once. Regarding the study as a whole: Later on, an analysis showed TCR association rates differing by HLA locus, with DRB1 the most and HLA-C the fewest. Investigators reported some 150 TCR beta chains as tied to cytomegalovirus. Analysis was carried out at a later point, and it linked a missense DCLRE1C variant to TCR beta V- and J-gene trimming.

Germline-derived CDR1 and CDR2 are LNHDA and SQIVND (reference sequence). Deletions cut 3 bases from V and 7 bases from J, with 9 bases between. The CDR3 consists of 12 residues. The sequence came from a man aged 40-55 years in good health and CMV-seropositive. This chain uses TRBV19 with TRBJ2-5; D may be TRBD2 (5 bases). The material sequenced was PBMCs. In DNA, the CDR3 is TGTGCCAGTAGTATTGGCGAGGGGACCCAGTACTTC. Translation gives CASSIGEGTQYF. Supplemented by reference TRBV19 and TRBJ2-5, the full variable domain reads DGGITQSPKYLFRKEGQNVTLSCEQNLNHDAMYWYRQDPGQGLRLIYYSQIVNDFQKGDIAEGYSVSREKKESFPLTVTSAQKNPTAFYLCASSIGEGTQYFGPGTRLLVL.